The 28 T cell receptor beta chains below all came from one sample that was sequenced in a study of shared clonotypes between healthy human individuals. Sequenced by immunoSEQ multiplex PCR; TCRdb stores in-frame clones only, minus some. The table lists hundreds of thousands of clones, approximately 74% of them singletons. Specimen: memory CD4+ T cells sorted from blood. Indicated subset: CD45RA-negative fraction. The receptors were gathered from a woman aged 25 to 39 in good health.

V and J are TRBV5-4 and TRBJ2-2; 9 bases are shared with TRBD2. There are 17 residues in the CDR3. The junction had 8 bases not matched to a gene; V was cut back by 1 base and J by 4 bases. The germline CDR1 and CDR2 sequences are SGHNT and YYREEE (reference sequence). CDR3 sequence: CASSLFGGRAATGELFF. The CDR3 nucleotides read TGTGCCAGCAGCTTGTTCGGCGGGAGGGCCGCCACCGGGGAGCTGTTTTTT. The entire variable domain, with the rest obtained from reference TRBV5-4 and TRBJ2-2, is as follows: ETGVTQSPTHLIKTRGQQVTLRCSSQSGHNTVSWYQQALGQGPQFIFQYYREEENGRGNFPPRFSGLQFPNYSSELNVNALELDDSALYLCASSLFGGRAATGELFFGEGSRLTVL.

The rearrangement uses TRBV5-1 and TRBJ2-3; tentative D call: TRBD1 (6 bases). Trimming left V 1 base short and J 6 bases short, with 21 bases between. CDR3 size: 17 residues. Germline-derived CDR1 and CDR2 are SGHRS and YFSETQ. CDR3 in amino acids: CASSLHSEGYRADTQYF. The CDR3, as DNA: TGCGCCAGCAGCTTGCATTCAGAGGGGTACAGGGCGGATACGCAGTATTTT. The full variable domain, with the rest looked up from reference TRBV5-1 and TRBJ2-3, is KAGVTQTPRYLIKTRGQQVTLSCSPISGHRSVSWYQQTPGQGLQFLFEYFSETQRNKGNFPGRFSGRQFSNSRSEMNVSTLELGDSALYLCASSLHSEGYRADTQYFGPGTRLTVL.

The rearrangement links TRBV4-1 to TRBJ2-7; tentative D call: TRBD2 (7 bases). The CDR3 consists of 17 residues. V lost 2 bases to trimming and J lost 1 base, with 18 bases between them. The germline V gene has CDR1 MGHRA and CDR2 YSYEKL. The CDR3 sequence is CASSQWGGSGISYEQYF. The CDR3 DNA reads TGCGCCAGCAGCCAATGGGGGGGCAGCGGGATTTCCTACGAGCAGTACTTC.

CDR3 loop: CASSLRSGRAPFYNEQFF. The CDR3 bases are TGTGCCAGCAGCTTACGTAGCGGGAGGGCCCCGTTTTACAATGAGCAGTTCTTC. The chain joins TRBV7-2 to TRBJ2-1, with 11 bases aligning to TRBD2. Losses at the gene ends were 2 bases for V and 4 bases for J; bases not matched to a gene: 10. CDR1 SGHTA and CDR2 FQGNSA come from the germline V gene. The CDR3 contains 18 residues.

V usage is TRBV19 and J usage is TRBJ2-1, with TRBD2 matching 9 bases. CDR1 and CDR2 from the germline V gene are LNHDA and SQIVND (reference sequence). The CDR3 contains 16 residues. Unmatched junction bases numbered 6, after V lost 6 bases and J lost 0 bases. The CDR3 is CASRGTSRSSYNEQFF. In DNA, the CDR3 is TGTGCCAGTAGGGGGACTAGCCGTAGCTCCTACAATGAGCAGTTCTTC.

This chain links TRBV30 with TRBJ2-7; 10 nucleotides match TRBD2. Germline CDR1 GTSNPN, CDR2 SVGIG (reference sequence). The CDR3 is made up of 14 amino acids. With 4 bases clipped from V and 3 bases from J, the junction kept 6 bases outside the gene matches. The CDR3 region is CAWTPGLANYEQYF. For the CDR3, the DNA is TGTGCCTGGACTCCGGGACTAGCGAACTACGAGCAGTACTTC.

This rearrangement joins TRBV7-9 to TRBJ1-1, with D tentatively TRBD1 (5 bases). Per the germline V gene, CDR1 is SEHNR and CDR2 is FQNEAQ (reference sequence). This CDR3 is 12 amino acids long. The V end lost 7 bases, the J end lost 7 bases, and 13 bases lay between the germline ends. The CDR3 DNA reads as TGTGCCAGCACGTTAACCGGGGGTGAAGCTTTCTTT. Encoded protein: CASTLTGGEAFF.

The gene calls are TRBV30 and TRBJ2-5, with 8 bases aligning to TRBD1. CDR1 and CDR2 (germline): GTSNPN, SVGIG (reference sequence). The V gene end was trimmed by 5 bases and the J gene end by 3 bases; junction bases not matched to a gene: 5. The CDR3 sequence is 13 residues long. The CDR3: CAWEPGQEETQYF. The CDR3 region has the DNA TGTGCCTGGGAACCGGGACAGGAAGAGACCCAGTACTTC.

This chain connects TRBV5-1 to TRBJ1-3; 12 positions match TRBD1. The CDR3 is 20 amino acids. J lost 2 bases, V lost 4 bases, and 16 bases had no gene match. The V gene's germline CDR1 is SGHRS and CDR2 YFSETQ. The CDR3 loop is CASSRGPGTGGIYTGNTIYF. CDR3 nucleotide sequence: TGCGCCAGCAGCCGGGGCCCCGGGACAGGGGGCATCTATACTGGAAACACCATATATTTT.

This clone has just a few counts. V is TRBV6-1 and J is TRBJ2-1; TRBD2 matches at 12 bases. The V and J ends lost 4 bases and 16 bases, in that order; junction bases with no gene match: 14. The CDR3 is 15 residues long. CDR1 and CDR2 (germline): MNHNS, SASEGT. The CDR3 region is CASSAGASGRESRFF. CDR3 bases: TGTGCCAGCAGTGCAGGGGCTAGCGGGAGGGAGTCTCGATTCTTC.

V gene TRBV2 combines with J gene TRBJ1-5; D call uncertain. V lost 1 base, J lost 1 base, and 5 bases lay in between. This CDR3 spans 14 amino acids. Germline V gives CDR1 SNHLY, CDR2 FYNNEI. CDR3 loop: CASSEEGSNQPQHF. The CDR3 DNA follows: TGTGCCAGCAGTGAAGAGGGAAGCAATCAGCCCCAGCATTTT. The whole variable domain, filled in from reference TRBV2 and TRBJ1-5, reads EPEVTQTPSHQVTQMGQEVILRCVPISNHLYFYWYRQILGQKVEFLVSFYNNEISEKSEIFDDQFSVERPDGSNFTLKIRSTKLEDSAMYFCASSEEGSNQPQHFGDGTRLSIL.

The chain couples TRBV27 to TRBJ2-1, with 11 bases lining up with TRBD2. Germline CDR1 MNHEY, CDR2 SMNVEV (reference sequence). The V and J ends lost 8 bases and 10 bases, in that order; junction bases with no gene match: 13. The CDR3 covers 15 residues. CDR3 DNA sequence: TGTGCCAGCCAGAGGACTAGCGGGCTTTGGGGGGAGCAGTTCTTC. Its translation: CASQRTSGLWGEQFF.

This chain joins TRBV5-1 and TRBJ2-7, with D possibly being TRBD1 (5 bases). The CDR3 length is 14 residues. Germline V gene lookup returns CDR1 SGHRS and CDR2 YFSETQ. V was pared by 7 bases and J by 4 bases, with 18 bases between. In nucleotides, the CDR3 is TGCGCCAGCTCGCTGAAAGGGGTCGAATACGAGCAGTACTTC. Protein sequence: CASSLKGVEYEQYF.

V usage is TRBV5-1 and J usage is TRBJ2-2; 10 bases fit TRBD1. CDR1 and CDR2 (germline): SGHRS, YFSETQ. The junction had 5 bases not matched to a gene; V was cut back by 4 bases and J by 5 bases. The CDR3 is made up of 15 amino acids. The CDR3 spells CASSPGQGWTGELFF. The CDR3 DNA follows: TGCGCCAGCAGCCCGGGACAGGGGTGGACCGGGGAGCTGTTTTTT.

V and J are TRBV28 and TRBJ2-3; D unclear. Germline CDR1 is MDHEN and CDR2 is SYDVKM. V was pared by 5 bases and J by 2 bases, with 14 bases between. The CDR3 runs 15 residues. The chain's CDR3 is CASSQWQDITDTQYF. The CDR3 region has the DNA TGTGCCAGCAGTCAGTGGCAGGATATCACAGATACGCAGTATTTT.

This clone occurred once. The gene calls are TRBV10-1 and TRBJ2-5; 7 bases match TRBD2. The CDR3 is made up of 13 amino acids. V shed 8 bases and J 2 bases; nucleotides not matched to a gene: 5. CDR1 and CDR2 (germline): WNHNN, SYGVQD (reference sequence). CDR3 nucleotide sequence: TGCGCCAGCGGATCTAGCGGACAAGAGACCCAGTACTTC. Amino acid sequence: CASGSSGQETQYF.

In this sample, this clone turned up a few times. The chain uses TRBV27 and TRBJ2-4, with TRBD1 matching over 8 bases. The CDR3 loop spans 19 amino acids. V lost 5 bases to trimming and J lost 4 bases; unmatched junction nucleotides: 19. CDR1 MNHEY and CDR2 SMNVEV come from the germline V gene (reference sequence). CDR3 bases: TGTGCCAGCAGTCCATGGGCAGGGGGCATGGGGGCCAAAAAAAACATTCAGTACTTC. Protein sequence: CASSPWAGGMGAKKNIQYF.

The V gene is TRBV6-5, the J gene TRBJ2-1; D call uncertain. V was shortened by 5 bases and J by 0 bases, with 11 bases between the two germline ends. CDR1 and CDR2 from the germline V gene are MNHEY and SVGAGI. The CDR3 has 15 residues. CDR3 in amino acids: CASSVEESSYNEQFF. The CDR3 bases are TGTGCCAGCAGTGTAGAGGAGAGCTCCTACAATGAGCAGTTCTTC.

Note on this clone: Within the sample, other DNA sequences also encode this same CDR3. This chain joins TRBV5-1 and TRBJ2-3, with unresolved D. Trimming took off 2 bases at V and 4 bases at J, with 11 bases between the two ends. Germline V gives CDR1 SGHRS, CDR2 YFSETQ. This CDR3 spans 14 amino acids. CDR3 sequence (DNA): TGCGCCAGCAGCTTCGGCCAGGCGGCAGATACGCAGTATTTT. Protein: CASSFGQAADTQYF.

This clone turned up a few times. The rearrangement joins TRBV6-1 to TRBJ1-1; TRBD1 matches at 8 bases. The CDR3 sequence is 14 residues long. Germline trimming cut 8 bases from V and 4 bases from J; bases unmatched to any gene: 9. The germline V gene has CDR1 MNHNS and CDR2 SASEGT. CDR3 sequence (DNA): TGTGCCAGCGGGGAGACAGGGGCGGTCACTGAAGCTTTCTTT. Translating it yields CASGETGAVTEAFF.

The chain is built from TRBV19 and TRBJ1-5; 7 nucleotides match TRBD1. CDR1 and CDR2 (germline): LNHDA, SQIVND (reference sequence). The CDR3 loop spans 16 amino acids. V lost 3 bases and J lost 3; bases outside the gene matches: 8. The CDR3 loop reads CASSINPTGANQPQHF. DNA for the CDR3: TGTGCCAGTAGTATTAATCCCACAGGGGCCAATCAGCCCCAGCATTTT. Combining the CDR3 with reference TRBV19 and TRBJ1-5 gives the whole variable domain DGGITQSPKYLFRKEGQNVTLSCEQNLNHDAMYWYRQDPGQGLRLIYYSQIVNDFQKGDIAEGYSVSREKKESFPLTVTSAQKNPTAFYLCASSINPTGANQPQHFGDGTRLSIL.

This chain links TRBV7-9 with TRBJ1-1; no clear D. Trimming stripped 1 base from V and 5 bases from J, with 8 bases between. This CDR3 spans 13 amino acids. Per germline, CDR1 SEHNR and CDR2 FQNEAQ (reference sequence). Written as DNA, the CDR3 is TGTGCCAGCAGCTTAGATCCAGCTACTGAAGCTTTCTTT. This codes for CASSLDPATEAFF.

The DNA for the CDR3 is TGTGCCAGCAGCCAAGAAGTGGGAAGGCGGAGCGGGAGGGCAAACGAGCAGTACTTC. Translated: CASSQEVGRRSGRANEQYF. This chain links TRBV4-2 with TRBJ2-7, with 10 bases identical to TRBD2. The germline CDR1 and CDR2 sequences are LGHNA and YNFKEQ. With 0 bases clipped from V and 5 bases from J, the junction kept 16 bases outside the gene matches. The CDR3 runs 19 residues.

The chain recombines TRBV7-3 with TRBJ2-3, with TRBD2 matching 13 bases. V trimming: 5 bases; J trimming: 5 bases; junction bases outside the gene matches: 4. The CDR3 is made up of 15 amino acids. CDR1 is SGHTA, CDR2 FQGTGA, per germline. The CDR3 loop reads CASSPGLAGLDTQYF. CDR3 nucleotide sequence: TGTGCCAGCAGCCCGGGACTAGCGGGATTAGATACGCAGTATTTT.

The rearrangement links TRBV15 to TRBJ2-1, with D uncertain. The CDR3 totals 16 residues. The ends were cut back, 0 bases at V and 9 bases at J, with 18 bases in the middle. CDR1 and CDR2 (germline): LNHNV, YYDKDF (reference sequence). The CDR3 region has the DNA TGTGCCACCAGCAGAGATGACGAACTGCCGTGGGGTGAGCAGTTCTTC. Translated, it gives CATSRDDELPWGEQFF.

The chain combines TRBV2 with TRBJ2-7; 7 bases line up with TRBD2. Germline V gene data show CDR1 as SNHLY and CDR2 as FYNNEI. Germline trimming cut 6 bases from V and 4 bases from J; bases unmatched to any gene: 12. The length of the CDR3 is 15 residues. CDR3 loop: CASSPSSGILYEQYF. The CDR3 nucleotides are TGTGCCAGCAGCCCTTCTAGCGGTATATTATACGAGCAGTACTTC.

The chain is built from TRBV27 and TRBJ2-3; 10 bases map to TRBD2. V was clipped by 2 bases and J by 3 bases; unmatched bases: 8. The length of the CDR3 is 17 residues. CDR1 and CDR2 from the germline V gene are MNHEY and SMNVEV (reference sequence). CDR3 in amino acids: CASSLRTSGLRTDTQYF. CDR3 DNA: TGTGCCAGCAGTTTACGGACTAGCGGACTTAGGACAGATACGCAGTATTTT.

The rearrangement uses TRBV30 and TRBJ2-3; D perhaps matches TRBD1 (6 bases). Trimming took off 2 bases at V and 2 bases at J, with 14 bases between the two ends. The germline CDR1 and CDR2 sequences are GTSNPN and SVGIG (reference sequence). The length of the CDR3 is 15 residues. CDR3 loop: CAWSSDSSVTDTQYF. CDR3 coding DNA: TGTGCCTGGAGTTCGGACAGCAGTGTCACAGATACGCAGTATTTT.